The clone carrying this TCR beta chain was observed many times. The antigen is undetermined. Original analysis: It was from CDR3 differences across clinicopathological groups that a distant-metastasis classifier for papillary thyroid cancer was built. TCRdb reprocessed the PCR reads using MiXCR. The V and J calls were not made by the authors but by TCRdb's processing. Of 9,500 or so clones detected, approximately 33% appear once; the ten largest clones hold more than 4.5%. This entry belongs to a study of metastatic and nonmetastatic thyroid tumors. The wider study: From malignant and benign thyroid patients, repertoires in blood and in tumor or nodule tissue were compared.

Study outcomes and limitations: Reports indicated that malignant thyroid tumors showed significantly higher TCR beta diversity than benign nodules did, in blood and tumor.

Each patient came to thyroid surgery without any prior treatment (of any kind). Germline V lookup: CDR1 SGHRS, CDR2 YFSETQ. This CDR3 is built from 16 residues. The V and J ends lost 4 bases and 3 bases, in that order; junction bases with no gene match: 10. The sequencing input was tumor tissue. The rearrangement joins TRBV5-1 to TRBJ2-3; 8 bases fit TRBD2. This clonotype was obtained from a female donor with papillary thyroid cancer or a benign thyroid nodule (not recorded which). Some clones in this sample may be carry-over from other donors' samples. CDR3: CASSPHTGGVTDTQYF. CDR3 nucleotides: TGCGCCAGCAGCCCTCATACGGGAGGGGTGACAGATACGCAGTATTTT.